This entry describes one T cell receptor (beta chain). The CDR3 totals 13 residues. The trim removed 4 bases at V and 6 bases at J, leaving 4 bases unmatched. Germline assignment: CDR1 KGHSH and CDR2 LQKENI. The data were taken from a study of blood T cell repertoires in COVID-19. Per the study methods: Estimation of nucleated cell counts relied on the amplification of reference gene primers. Clones were sequenced by immunoSEQ multiplex PCR, and TCRdb holds only the in-frame ones, with some missing. V and J calls plus clone size are reproduced from that table; the DNA served to infer D and trimming. The data show about 60,000 clones, 83% seen once.

The V and J genes are TRBV18 and TRBJ1-1, with TRBD1 identical over 8 bases. Sequencing was performed on peripheral blood. The sequence derives from a man aged 50-59 years with COVID-19, enrolled during active disease. Here the CDR3 DNA reads TGTGCCAGCTCACAGGACAGGGCCTCTGAAGCTTTCTTT. Translation gives CASSQDRASEAFF.